This TCR beta chain appears in the sequencing data of a study of blood T cell repertoires in COVID-19. V lost 5 bases and J lost 5, with 16 bases in between. The CDR3 sequence is 15 residues long. Per germline, CDR1 LNHNV and CDR2 YYDKDF (reference sequence). TCRdb's table, derived via immunoSEQ multiplex PCR, lists solely in-frame clones and lacks some. The table includes 110,000 to 150,000 clones, 88% detected once. The TCR sequence derives from a man in his 70s with acute or convalescent COVID-19. The chain employs TRBV15 and TRBJ1-5; possibly TRBD1 for D (6 bases). Material: peripheral blood. This CDR3 reads CATSLTRGTDQPQHF. CDR3 in DNA: TGTGCCACCAGCCTTACCAGGGGTACAGATCAGCCCCAGCATTTT.